These 27 T cell receptor beta chains originate from one sample sequenced in a study of T cell clones after liver transplantation. Generated by immunoSEQ multiplex PCR, the TCRdb table keeps only in-frame clones and is missing some. The top ten clones hold 2.1% of a sample with about 75,000 clones, roughly 84% of them seen once. The specimen was CD4+ T cells from blood, collected less than 50 months after liver transplant. Source of these receptors: a human patient who received a liver transplant. Part of the T cell pool may stem from the graft donor.

The genes are TRBV9 and TRBJ1-2, with 7 bases that match TRBD1. V trimming: 4 bases; J trimming: 0 bases; junction bases outside the gene matches: 9. This CDR3 region has 16 residues. The germline V gene encodes CDR1 SGDLS and CDR2 YYNGEE. CDR3 DNA: TGTGCCAGCAGCTCACGGACAGGCTTAGCTAACTATGGCTACACCTTC. Protein: CASSSRTGLANYGYTF.

This clone showed up just a few times. V is TRBV7-9 and J is TRBJ2-1; TRBD1 might be the D (6 bases). Germline lookup yields CDR1 SEHNR and CDR2 FQNEAQ (reference sequence). V was shortened by 2 bases and J by 0 bases, with 17 bases between the two germline ends. The CDR3 totals 18 residues. CDR3 amino acids: CASSLFPGQISSYNEQFF. The CDR3, as DNA: TGTGCCAGCAGCTTATTCCCGGGACAAATTAGCTCCTACAATGAGCAGTTCTTC.

This chain joins TRBV5-1 and TRBJ2-6; weak D call: TRBD1 (5 bases). The V gene lost 4 bases and the J gene lost 0 bases, with 11 bases spanning the gap. CDR1 and CDR2 from the germline V gene are SGHRS and YFSETQ. The CDR3 runs to 16 residues. The CDR3 region has the DNA TGCGCCAGCAGCAACGACAGAGGCTCTGGGGCCAACGTCCTGACTTTC. This sequence encodes CASSNDRGSGANVLTF.

V gene TRBV27 combines with J gene TRBJ1-4; the D gene is possibly TRBD1 (5 bases). Trimming stripped 2 bases from V and 5 bases from J, with 9 bases between. The germline CDR1 and CDR2 sequences are MNHEY and SMNVEV (reference sequence). The CDR3 contains 14 residues. The DNA for the CDR3 is TGTGCCAGCAGTTTAGGGGGAACCAATGAAAAACTGTTTTTT. It translates to CASSLGGTNEKLFF.

The chain has TRBV7-2 and TRBJ2-3; D is ambiguous. CDR1 is SGHTA and CDR2 is FQGNSA in the germline V gene. This CDR3 comprises 11 residues. V dropped 4 bases and J dropped 2 bases, with 1 base sitting between them. The CDR3 DNA follows: TGTGCCAGCAGCTACACAGATACGCAGTATTTT. Its translation is CASSYTDTQYF.

This clone was observed a few times. This sample includes further DNA sequences coding for the same CDR3. This sequence joins TRBV5-1 and TRBJ1-2, with TRBD1 as a possible D gene (6 bases). The CDR3 is 12 residues long. The germline V gene encodes CDR1 SGHRS and CDR2 YFSETQ. V was pared by 0 bases and J by 6 bases, with 6 bases between. CDR3 protein: CASSLDRDGYTF. The DNA of the CDR3 is TGCGCCAGCAGCTTGGACAGGGATGGCTACACCTTC.

V is TRBV13 and J is TRBJ1-6, with unresolved D. Trimming took 0 bases from V and 10 from J, leaving 7 bases between them. The CDR3 sequence is 13 residues long. The germline V gene encodes CDR1 PRHDT and CDR2 FYEKMQ (reference sequence). The CDR3 protein is CASSLGLKSPLHF. The CDR3 region has the DNA TGTGCCAGCAGCTTAGGCCTCAAGTCACCCCTCCACTTT.

CDR3 region: CASRRMGQETQYF. CDR3 in DNA: TGTGCCAGCAGGCGGATGGGCCAAGAGACCCAGTACTTC. The chain uses TRBV2 and TRBJ2-5; D gene uncertain. Germline V lookup: CDR1 SNHLY, CDR2 FYNNEI. V dropped 6 bases and J dropped 1 base, with 9 bases sitting between them. This CDR3 comprises 13 residues.

This clone was counted once. This chain links TRBV4-3 with TRBJ2-2; 10 bases match TRBD2. Losses at the gene ends were 0 bases for V and 0 bases for J; bases not matched to a gene: 4. Germline V CDR1 and CDR2: LGHNA, YSLEER. The CDR3 spans 18 residues. CDR3 residues: CASSQEVAGGTNTGELFF. In nucleotides, the CDR3 is TGCGCCAGCAGCCAAGAAGTAGCGGGGGGAACGAACACCGGGGAGCTGTTTTTT.

The chain links TRBV7-7 to TRBJ2-2; D call uncertain. Germline V gene lookup returns CDR1 SSHAT and CDR2 FNYEAQ (reference sequence). The CDR3 is 13 amino acids. V was pared by 0 bases and J by 6 bases, with 5 bases between. The chain's CDR3 is CASSLAVSGELFF. CDR3 in DNA: TGTGCCAGCAGCTTAGCGGTCTCCGGGGAGCTGTTTTTT.

The chain joins TRBV18 to TRBJ2-3, with D unclear. Germline CDR1 is KGHSH and CDR2 is LQKENI. The CDR3 loop spans 13 amino acids. V gave up 3 bases and J gave up 0 bases, with 4 bases separating them. The CDR3 sequence: CASSPTSTDTQYF. The CDR3 bases are TGTGCCAGCTCACCGACTAGCACAGATACGCAGTATTTT.

V is TRBV13 and J is TRBJ1-3; the D is unclear. The CDR3 loop spans 12 amino acids. The germline V gene encodes CDR1 PRHDT and CDR2 FYEKMQ (reference sequence). V shed 5 bases and J shed 7 bases, with 9 bases lying between them. The CDR3 sequence is CASSPGVNTIYF. For the CDR3, the DNA is TGTGCCAGCAGCCCGGGAGTGAACACCATATATTTT.

This clone has just one count. The chain joins TRBV5-4 to TRBJ1-6; D is possibly TRBD1 (5 bases). The CDR3 is made up of 14 amino acids. CDR1 and CDR2 from the germline V gene are SGHNT and YYREEE (reference sequence). V dropped 6 bases and J dropped 7 bases, with 14 bases sitting between them. Written as DNA, the CDR3 is TGTGCCAGCACCTCCGGGACTGTCAATTCACCCCTCCACTTT. Translated, it gives CASTSGTVNSPLHF.

V is TRBV4-1 and J is TRBJ1-3, with D perhaps matching TRBD1 (5 bases). Trimming took 3 bases from V and 7 from J, leaving 13 bases between them. In germline, CDR1 is MGHRA, CDR2 YSYEKL. This CDR3 is built from 14 residues. The CDR3 spells CASSHYDRSNTIYF. The CDR3, as DNA: TGCGCCAGCAGCCATTATGACAGATCGAACACCATATATTTT.

This clone was recorded once. The chain joins TRBV5-6 to TRBJ1-1; no definite D call. V dropped 4 bases and J dropped 4 bases, with 14 bases sitting between them. This CDR3 is 14 amino acids long. Germline V gene data show CDR1 as SGHDT and CDR2 as YYEEEE. In DNA, the CDR3 is TGTGCCAGCAGCCCATATGGTGGAGGCACTGAAGCTTTCTTT. This codes for CASSPYGGGTEAFF. The variable domain in full, with the rest retrieved from reference TRBV5-6 and TRBJ1-1, is DAGVTQSPTHLIKTRGQQVTLRCSPKSGHDTVSWYQQALGQGPQFIFQYYEEEERQRGNFPDRFSGHQFPNYSSELNVNALLLGDSALYLCASSPYGGGTEAFFGQGTRLTVV.

In regard to this clone: The sample has other DNA sequences that encode this CDR3 too. This rearrangement joins TRBV5-6 to TRBJ1-3; D ambiguous. CDR3 length: 14 amino acids. Germline CDR1 SGHDT, CDR2 YYEEEE. V lost 0 bases to trimming and J lost 4 bases, with 8 bases between them. The CDR3 bases are TGTGCCAGCAGCTTGGGGGTTTCCGGAAACACCATATATTTT. Protein product: CASSLGVSGNTIYF.

The chain links TRBV14 to TRBJ2-6; D is uncertain. The CDR3 has 16 amino acids. The germline V gene has CDR1 SGHDN and CDR2 FVKESK. The V and J ends lost 1 base and 0 bases respectively, with 7 bases between them. The CDR3 nucleotides are TGTGCCAGCAGCCAAGGCAGCTCCTCTGGGGCCAACGTCCTGACTTTC. It translates to CASSQGSSSGANVLTF. Based on the CDR3 plus reference TRBV14 and TRBJ2-6, the full variable domain is EAGVTQFPSHSVIEKGQTVTLRCDPISGHDNLYWYRRVMGKEIKFLLHFVKESKQDESGMPNNRFLAERTGGTYSTLKVQPAELEDSGVYFCASSQGSSSGANVLTFGAGSRLTVL.

This chain's CDR3 is CASGLGLAVAEQYF. The CDR3 DNA reads TGTGCTAGTGGTTTGGGTCTAGCGGTGGCCGAGCAGTACTTC. The V call is TRBV12-5, the J call TRBJ2-7; 7 bases match TRBD2. The CDR3 is 14 amino acids. Germline lookup yields CDR1 LGHNT and CDR2 FRNRAP. V lost 1 base, J lost 6 bases, and 6 bases stayed unmatched.

This chain joins TRBV5-1 and TRBJ2-1, with unresolved D. The ends were cut back, 0 bases at V and 4 bases at J, with 11 bases in the middle. The CDR3 runs 15 residues. Germline loops: CDR1 SGHRS, CDR2 YFSETQ. As DNA, the CDR3 is TGCGCCAGCAGCTTGGCCAGCGCGGATTACAATGAGCAGTTCTTC. Residues: CASSLASADYNEQFF. The variable domain in full, with the rest retrieved from reference TRBV5-1 and TRBJ2-1, is KAGVTQTPRYLIKTRGQQVTLSCSPISGHRSVSWYQQTPGQGLQFLFEYFSETQRNKGNFPGRFSGRQFSNSRSEMNVSTLELGDSALYLCASSLASADYNEQFFGPGTRLTVL.

V usage is TRBV21-1 and J usage is TRBJ1-3; TRBD1, the table's D call, lacks a check against the DNA. TRBV21-1 is listed as a pseudogene. The CDR3 covers 16 residues. The CDR3 loop reads CASSKGNISSGNTIYF. DNA for the CDR3: TGTGCCAGCAGCAAAGGAAACATTTCCTCTGGAAACACCATATATTTT.

The chain uses TRBV7-2 and TRBJ2-2; a possible D gene is TRBD2 (5 bases). CDR1 SGHTA and CDR2 FQGNSA come from the germline V gene. The CDR3 is 15 residues long. Trimming shortened V by 3 bases and J by 4 bases, and 12 bases separated the two germline ends. The CDR3 spells CASSLGASVTGELFF. CDR3 coding DNA: TGTGCCAGCAGCTTGGGAGCGTCCGTCACCGGGGAGCTGTTTTTT.

J is TRBJ1-5 and V is TRBV5-1; D gene uncertain. This CDR3 has 14 residues. The V and J ends lost 0 bases and 2 bases respectively, with 6 bases between them. CDR1 is SGHRS, CDR2 YFSETQ, per germline. Written as DNA, the CDR3 is TGCGCCAGCAGCTTGGAGGGAGGCAATCAGCCCCAGCATTTT. This gives the protein CASSLEGGNQPQHF.

The V gene is TRBV11-3, the J gene TRBJ2-3; TRBD2 aligns across 7 bases. The CDR3 totals 15 residues. The V gene's germline CDR1 is SGHNT and CDR2 YENEEA. V shed 6 bases and J 4 bases; nucleotides not matched to a gene: 10. In DNA, the CDR3 is TGTGCCAGCAGTCGCGGGGGACCCCCTCCAGATACGCAGTATTTT. This sequence encodes CASSRGGPPPDTQYF.

The V gene is TRBV28, the J gene TRBJ2-1; 10 positions agree with TRBD2. This CDR3 spans 13 amino acids. From germline, CDR1 is MDHEN and CDR2 SYDVKM. V shed 7 bases and J 8 bases; nucleotides not matched to a gene: 5. DNA for the CDR3: TGTGCCAGCATAGCGGGAGGAACAGATGAGCAGTTCTTC. Translated: CASIAGGTDEQFF.

This clone was detected only once. The same CDR3 arises from other DNA sequences in this sample as well. The chain uses TRBV5-1 and TRBJ2-3; 9 bases agree with TRBD1. Germline CDR1 and CDR2: SGHRS and YFSETQ. V dropped 0 bases and J dropped 1; count of bases not matched to a gene: 3. The CDR3 extends over 16 amino acids. The CDR3 sequence: CASSLAGTGRTDTQYF. The CDR3, as DNA: TGCGCCAGCAGCTTGGCCGGGACAGGGCGCACAGATACGCAGTATTTT.

This clone appeared a few times. The rearrangement joins TRBV7-2 to TRBJ2-7; D is perhaps TRBD1 (5 bases). Trimming stripped 5 bases from V and 2 bases from J, with 10 bases between. The CDR3 is made up of 13 amino acids. The germline V gene encodes CDR1 SGHTA and CDR2 FQGNSA. CDR3 region: CASSLDTTYEQYF. In nucleotides, the CDR3 is TGTGCCAGCAGCCTGGACACCACCTACGAGCAGTACTTC.

This chain joins TRBV6-6 and TRBJ2-7; no definite D call. The V gene lost 5 bases and the J gene lost 3 bases, with 8 bases spanning the gap. Germline assignment: CDR1 MNHNY and CDR2 SVGAGI (reference sequence). The CDR3 extends over 12 amino acids. The CDR3, as DNA: TGTGCCAGCAGTACCCCTAGCTACGAGCAGTACTTC. Translation: CASSTPSYEQYF.